This TCR beta chain was retrieved from a study of blood T cell repertoires in COVID-19. Study at large: Sources were T cells, B-cell-depleted T cells, or PBMCs; the material itself was cDNA or gDNA.

Deletions cut 3 bases from V and 10 bases from J, with 19 bases between. The germline V gene encodes CDR1 MGHRA and CDR2 YSYEKL. This CDR3 is 16 amino acids long. Authors' analysis steps: For nucleated cells, counts were estimated from reference gene primer amplification. Profiling relied on immunoSEQ multiplex PCR, and the TCRdb table lists in-frame clones only, not all of them. That table furnishes V, J and clone size, whereas the DNA furnished D and trimming. Here the sample spans approximately 100,000 clones, roughly 92% being singletons. The chain employs TRBV4-1 and TRBJ1-6; tentatively, D is TRBD1 (6 bases). The sequence derives from a man in his 60s with acute or convalescent COVID-19. The sample consisted of peripheral blood. As DNA, the CDR3 is TGCGCCAGCAGCCATCCGGTTGCAGGGGTTCGGTCACCCCTCCACTTT. Protein: CASSHPVAGVRSPLHF.